Given below is one T cell receptor beta chain in context. As processed by the authors: Reference gene primer amplification gave estimated nucleated cell counts. Produced via immunoSEQ multiplex PCR; TCRdb's table is partial and in-frame only. The DNA was the basis for D and trimming; V, J and clone size are from that table. Of under 200,000 clones in the sample, about four fifths were seen once. The data are from a study of blood T cell repertoires in COVID-19. Study in general: The cDNA or gDNA used as material had been derived from T cells, B-cell-depleted T cells, or PBMCs.

The germline V gene encodes CDR1 SGHAT and CDR2 FQNNGV. V trimming: 8 bases; J trimming: 7 bases; junction bases outside the gene matches: 7. CDR3 size: 14 residues. Everyone who took part was about 18 to 90 years old, and they came from 20 to 25 US areas. The sequence derives from a middle-aged man who had recovered from COVID-19. The specimen was PBMCs or T cells enriched from blood (not recorded which). This chain connects TRBV11-2 to TRBJ1-6, with 8 bases that match TRBD1. Here the CDR3 DNA reads TGTGCCAGCGGATATACAGGGGGGAATTCACCCCTCCACTTT. The encoded protein is CASGYTGGNSPLHF.